The entry below gives a single T cell receptor beta chain sequence along with its context. The antigen remains undetermined. The sample is drawn from a study of cytomegalovirus exposure and HLA in healthy donors. Findings of the study overall: TCR beta chains numbering more than 150 were designated cytomegalovirus-associated. According to an earlier analysis, most TCR beta V segments yielded productive rearrangements about 90% or about 30% of the time.

The PCR employed 60 Vbeta primers together with 13 Jbeta primers. TCRdb keeps only in-frame clones here, not all; method: immunoSEQ multiplex PCR. The sample includes 50,000 to 65,000 clones, approximately 73% of them seen just once. Germline loops: CDR1 GTSNPN, CDR2 SVGIG (reference sequence). V dropped 3 bases and J dropped 5; count of bases not matched to a gene: 4. CDR3 length: 14 residues. The source is a man between 18 and 35 years old in good health and CMV-seronegative. Material for sequencing was PBMCs. V usage is TRBV30 and J usage is TRBJ2-4; 10 bases line up with TRBD2. The CDR3 reads CAWRAGGRENIQYF. The CDR3 coding sequence is TGTGCCTGGAGAGCGGGAGGGAGGGAAAACATTCAGTACTTC.